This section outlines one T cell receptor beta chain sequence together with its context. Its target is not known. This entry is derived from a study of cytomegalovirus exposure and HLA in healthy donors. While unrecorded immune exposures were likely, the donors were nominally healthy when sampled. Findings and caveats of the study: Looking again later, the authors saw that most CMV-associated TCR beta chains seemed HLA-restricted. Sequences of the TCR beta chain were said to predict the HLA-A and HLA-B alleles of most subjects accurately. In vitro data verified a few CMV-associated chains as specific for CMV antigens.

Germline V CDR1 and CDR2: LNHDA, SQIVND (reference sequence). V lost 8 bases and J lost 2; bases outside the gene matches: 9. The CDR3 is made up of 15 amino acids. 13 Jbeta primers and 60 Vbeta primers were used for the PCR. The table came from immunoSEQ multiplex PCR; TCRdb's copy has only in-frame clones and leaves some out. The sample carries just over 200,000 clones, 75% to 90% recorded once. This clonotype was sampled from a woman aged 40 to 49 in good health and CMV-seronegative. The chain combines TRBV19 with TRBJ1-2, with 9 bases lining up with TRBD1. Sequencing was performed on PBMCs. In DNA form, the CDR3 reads TGTGCCAGTTGCGCATGGACAGGGGCAAACTATGGCTACACCTTC. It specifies CASCAWTGANYGYTF.